This T cell receptor beta chain stems from a study of OX40 agonist ivuxolimab in advanced cancers. Unmatched junction bases numbered 13, after V lost 1 base and J lost 4 bases. The V gene's germline CDR1 is SGHAT and CDR2 FQNNGV. The CDR3 is made up of 19 amino acids. Clones were read by immunoSEQ multiplex PCR, and TCRdb kept only the in-frame ones, dropping some. The sample yields roughly 20,000 clones, 83% seen once. This rearrangement joins TRBV11-2 to TRBJ2-1; TRBD2 matches at 10 bases. This receptor was obtained from an adult with an advanced solid tumor such as melanoma, head and neck, liver or kidney cancer. The sample consisted of CD4+ or CD8+ T cells sorted from blood, taken in a trial of the OX40 agonist ivuxolimab. CDR3 DNA: TGTGCCAGCAGCTTAGCCCCTCTAGCGGGAGCCCCCAGGTACAATGAGCAGTTCTTC. Its translation: CASSLAPLAGAPRYNEQFF.